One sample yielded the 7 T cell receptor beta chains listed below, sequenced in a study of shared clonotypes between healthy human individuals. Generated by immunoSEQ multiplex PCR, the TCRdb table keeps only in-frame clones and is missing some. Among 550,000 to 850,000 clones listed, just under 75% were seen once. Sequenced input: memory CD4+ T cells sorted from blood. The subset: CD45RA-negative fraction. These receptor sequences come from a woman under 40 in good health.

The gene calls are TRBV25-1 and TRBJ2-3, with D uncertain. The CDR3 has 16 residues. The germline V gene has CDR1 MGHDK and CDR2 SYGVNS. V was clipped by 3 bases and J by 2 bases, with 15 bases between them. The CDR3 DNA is TGTGCCAGCAGTGAGCCCTCAGAGAAACCCACAGATACGCAGTATTTT. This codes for CASSEPSEKPTDTQYF.

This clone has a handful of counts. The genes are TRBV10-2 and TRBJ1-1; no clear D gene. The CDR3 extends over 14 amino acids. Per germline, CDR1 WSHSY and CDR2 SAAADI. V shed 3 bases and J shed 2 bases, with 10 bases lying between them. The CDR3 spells CASSDPSGNTEAFF. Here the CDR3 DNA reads TGCGCCAGCAGTGACCCCTCAGGTAACACTGAAGCTTTCTTT.

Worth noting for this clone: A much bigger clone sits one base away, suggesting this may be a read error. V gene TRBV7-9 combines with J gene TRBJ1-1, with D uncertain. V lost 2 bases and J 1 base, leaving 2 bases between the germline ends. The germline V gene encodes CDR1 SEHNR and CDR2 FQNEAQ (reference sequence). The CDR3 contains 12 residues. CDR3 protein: CASSLSNTEAFF. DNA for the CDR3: TGTGCCAGCAGCTTATCGAACACTGAAGCTTTCTTT.

For the CDR3, the DNA is TGTGCCAGCAGTGGGTCAGCAGGCTCCTACGAGCAGTACTTC. This sequence encodes CASSGSAGSYEQYF. The chain is built from TRBV28 and TRBJ2-7; D not certain. Trimming took 5 bases from V and 0 from J, leaving 11 bases between them. The V gene's germline CDR1 is MDHEN and CDR2 SYDVKM. The CDR3 length is 14 residues.

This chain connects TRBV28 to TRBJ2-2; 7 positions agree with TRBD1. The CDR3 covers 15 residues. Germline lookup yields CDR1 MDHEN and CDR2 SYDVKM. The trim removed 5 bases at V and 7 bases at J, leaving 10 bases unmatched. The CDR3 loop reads CASSNQGTGVGELFF. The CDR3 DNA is TGTGCCAGCAGTAATCAGGGTACAGGGGTCGGGGAGCTGTTTTTT. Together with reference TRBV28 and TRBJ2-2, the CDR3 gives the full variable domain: DVKVTQSSRYLVKRTGEKVFLECVQDMDHENMFWYRQDPGLGLRLIYFSYDVKMKEKGDIPEGYSVSREKKERFSLILESASTNQTSMYLCASSNQGTGVGELFFGEGSRLTVL.

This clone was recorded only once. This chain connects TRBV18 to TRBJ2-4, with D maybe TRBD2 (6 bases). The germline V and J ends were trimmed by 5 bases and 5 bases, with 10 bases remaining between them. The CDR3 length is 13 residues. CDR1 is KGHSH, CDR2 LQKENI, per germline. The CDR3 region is CASSRLEENIQYF. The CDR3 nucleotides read TGTGCCAGCTCAAGACTAGAGGAAAACATTCAGTACTTC.

As DNA, the CDR3 is TGTGCCAGCAGTGCCCACGAGGGGCGAAGGGGCTATGGCTACACCTTC. Protein sequence: CASSAHEGRRGYGYTF. The chain employs TRBV28 and TRBJ1-2, with a tentative D call TRBD1 (5 bases). Germline values: CDR1 MDHEN, CDR2 SYDVKM. The CDR3 has 16 residues. Trimming cost V 5 bases and J 4 bases, with 20 bases left between them.